This TCR beta chain was sequenced in a study of cytomegalovirus exposure and HLA in healthy donors. General study findings and limits: Several V segments, TRBV6-2 and TRBV6-3 among them, could not be told apart and were dropped.

Per the germline V gene, CDR1 is LNHDA and CDR2 is SQIVND (reference sequence). CDR3 size: 11 residues. Trimming stripped 9 bases from V and 5 bases from J, with 10 bases between. The PCR was carried out with 60 Vbeta primers and 13 Jbeta primers. Assay used: immunoSEQ multiplex PCR; TCRdb lists only in-frame clones, some missing. The table records about 120,000 clones, roughly 80% of them present only once. Note on this clone: Its antigen is as yet unknown.

The chain combines TRBV19 with TRBJ1-1; D unresolved. The sample comprised PBMCs. This TCR was sampled from a female donor in good health and CMV-seropositive. CDR3 nucleotide sequence: TGTGCCAGCGGCCCGGGGACTGAAGCTTTCTTT. Its protein is CASGPGTEAFF.